The clone carrying this TCR beta chain showed up just a few times. Data came from immunoSEQ multiplex PCR; TCRdb stores just in-frame clones and leaves some out. This table holds about 170,000 clones, approximately 84% found once. V was shortened by 6 bases and J by 9 bases, with 11 bases between the two germline ends. This CDR3 is 10 amino acids long. Germline values: CDR1 DFQATT, CDR2 SNEGSKA (reference sequence). The data originate from a study of blood T cell repertoires in COVID-19. V and J are TRBV20-1 and TRBJ1-1; D call uncertain. The receptor was derived from a man between 35 and 55 years old who had recovered from COVID-19. Sequencing input: peripheral blood. This CDR3 reads CSALREKAFF. Written as DNA, the CDR3 is TGCAGTGCCCTCCGGGAAAAAGCTTTCTTT.